This T cell receptor (beta chain) came from a study of control samples from healthy donors and cancer patients. The length of the CDR3 is 17 residues. Trimming removed 1 base from V and 5 bases from J; junction bases left unmatched: 5. Germline loops: CDR1 SGHTA, CDR2 FQGNSA. The assay was immunoSEQ multiplex PCR, and TCRdb's table has in-frame clones only and misses some. Of about 46,000 clones in the sample, roughly 90% were seen once. The sample consisted of PBMCs. This chain uses TRBV7-2 with TRBJ1-6; 10 nucleotides align to TRBD1. The sequence derives from a man aged 45-60 years with head and neck cancer. In DNA form, the CDR3 reads TGTGCCAGCAGCTTAGTGGGGACAGGGGCAAATAATTCACCCCTCCACTTT. Its protein product is CASSLVGTGANNSPLHF.